One and the same sample provided the 9 T cell receptor beta chains below, sequenced in a study of cytomegalovirus exposure and HLA in healthy donors. PCR involved 60 Vbeta and 13 Jbeta primers. Clones were read by immunoSEQ multiplex PCR, and TCRdb kept only the in-frame ones, dropping some. Its table lists over 90,000 clones. What was sequenced was PBMCs. The receptors originated from a man aged 35 to 55 in good health and CMV-seronegative.

V gene TRBV23-1 combines with J gene TRBJ2-7, with a weak D call TRBD1 (5 bases). TRBV23-1 falls under the ORF class, with uncertain function. V lost 6 bases to trimming and J lost 3 bases, with 21 bases between them. The CDR3 totals 16 residues. CDR3 residues: CASRFYVFQGRYEQYF. For the CDR3, the DNA is TGCGCCAGCAGATTTTACGTCTTCCAGGGCCGCTACGAGCAGTACTTC.

The chain uses TRBV5-1 and TRBJ2-7, with 10 bases fitting TRBD2. The V and J ends lost 7 bases and 0 bases, in that order; junction bases with no gene match: 10. Germline CDR1 SGHRS, CDR2 YFSETQ. The length of the CDR3 is 16 residues. The CDR3: CASLDSGGTGSYEQYF. The CDR3 bases are TGCGCCAGCCTGGATAGCGGGGGGACAGGCTCCTACGAGCAGTACTTC. The complete variable domain, with remaining parts taken from reference TRBV5-1 and TRBJ2-7, reads KAGVTQTPRYLIKTRGQQVTLSCSPISGHRSVSWYQQTPGQGLQFLFEYFSETQRNKGNFPGRFSGRQFSNSRSEMNVSTLELGDSALYLCASLDSGGTGSYEQYFGPGTRLTVT.

The chain carries TRBV21-1 and TRBJ1-1. TRBV21-1 is a pseudogene locus. The length of the CDR3 is 14 residues. Written as DNA, the CDR3 is TGTGCCAGCAGCAAAGTTGGAGGGAGAACTGAAGCTTTCTTT. This sequence encodes CASSKVGGRTEAFF.

The chain combines TRBV6-6 with TRBJ2-7; TRBD2 aligns across 8 bases. This CDR3 spans 16 amino acids. V dropped 0 bases and J dropped 4; count of bases not matched to a gene: 8. Germline-derived CDR1 and CDR2 are MNHNY and SVGAGI (reference sequence). The CDR3 nucleotides read TGTGCCAGCAGTTACTCGAGGCAGCGGGAGAATTACGAGCAGTACTTC. Encoded protein: CASSYSRQRENYEQYF.

J is TRBJ2-1 and V is TRBV18, with TRBD1 identical over 9 bases. V shed 4 bases, J shed 4 bases, and the junction held 11 bases outside the gene matches. Per germline, CDR1 KGHSH and CDR2 LQKENI. CDR3 length: 17 amino acids. The CDR3 bases are TGTGCCAGCTCACTTTTGGGACAGGGCAATACATACAATGAGCAGTTCTTC. Protein product: CASSLLGQGNTYNEQFF. Variable domain in full (rest from reference TRBV18 and TRBJ2-1): NAGVMQNPRHLVRRRGQEARLRCSPMKGHSHVYWYRQLPEEGLKFMVYLQKENIIDESGMPKERFSAEFPKEGPSILRIQQVVRGDSAAYFCASSLLGQGNTYNEQFFGPGTRLTVL.

The chain employs TRBV7-2 and TRBJ2-5, with 10 bases that match TRBD1. The end of the DNA aligns better with TRBJ2-7, so the J call may be wrong. Germline V lookup: CDR1 SGHTA, CDR2 FQGNSA. The CDR3 runs 15 residues. CDR3 protein: CASLNPGTGAYEQYF. The CDR3 bases are TGTGCCAGCCTTAACCCCGGGACAGGGGCCTACGAGCAGTACTTC.

For the CDR3, the DNA is TGCAGCGCCGGACAGGATATGAACACTGAAGCTTTCTTT. Encoded protein: CSAGQDMNTEAFF. The V call is TRBV29-1, the J call TRBJ1-1, with TRBD1 matching 7 bases. V lost 7 bases to trimming and J lost 0 bases; unmatched junction nucleotides: 5. The germline CDR1 and CDR2 sequences are SQVTM and ANQGSEA. The CDR3 contains 13 residues.

The chain joins TRBV5-1 to TRBJ2-3, with 12 bases that match TRBD2. The germline V gene encodes CDR1 SGHRS and CDR2 YFSETQ. The CDR3 covers 14 residues. V lost 4 bases and J lost 5; bases outside the gene matches: 2. The CDR3 nucleotides are TGCGCCAGCAGCGAACTAGCGGGAGGAGATACGCAGTATTTT. Protein: CASSELAGGDTQYF.

The chain has TRBV30 and TRBJ1-2; TRBD1 aligns across 11 bases. The length of the CDR3 is 14 residues. After removal of 4 bases from V and 5 bases from J, the junction contained 6 bases not matched to a gene. In germline, CDR1 is GTSNPN, CDR2 SVGIG (reference sequence). The CDR3 loop reads CAWIPDRGHYGYTF. DNA for the CDR3: TGTGCCTGGATCCCGGACAGGGGGCATTATGGCTACACCTTC.